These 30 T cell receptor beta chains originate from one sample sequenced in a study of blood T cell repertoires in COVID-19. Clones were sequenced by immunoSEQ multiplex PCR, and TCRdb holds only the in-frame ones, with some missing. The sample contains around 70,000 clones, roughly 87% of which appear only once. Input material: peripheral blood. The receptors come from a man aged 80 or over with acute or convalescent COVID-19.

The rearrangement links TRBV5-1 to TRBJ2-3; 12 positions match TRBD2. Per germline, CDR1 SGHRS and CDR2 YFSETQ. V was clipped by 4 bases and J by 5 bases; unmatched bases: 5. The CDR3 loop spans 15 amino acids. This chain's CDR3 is CASSKLAGGKDTQYF. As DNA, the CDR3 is TGCGCCAGCAGCAAACTAGCGGGAGGAAAAGATACGCAGTATTTT.

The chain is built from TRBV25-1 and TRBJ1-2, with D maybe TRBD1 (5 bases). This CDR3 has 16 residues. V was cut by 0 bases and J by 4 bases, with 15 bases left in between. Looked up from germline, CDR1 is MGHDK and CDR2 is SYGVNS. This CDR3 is CASSEYGRGKGYGYTF. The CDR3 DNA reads TGTGCCAGCAGTGAATATGGGAGGGGAAAAGGCTATGGCTACACCTTC.

This CDR3 reads CASSLEIPGQGRYEQYF. The CDR3 DNA is TGTGCCAGCAGCTTAGAAATCCCAGGACAGGGAAGGTACGAGCAGTACTTC. The rearrangement links TRBV7-8 to TRBJ2-7; 8 bases map to TRBD1. V lost 1 base and J lost 4; bases outside the gene matches: 12. Germline CDR1 is SGHVS and CDR2 is FQNEAQ. CDR3 length equals 17 residues.

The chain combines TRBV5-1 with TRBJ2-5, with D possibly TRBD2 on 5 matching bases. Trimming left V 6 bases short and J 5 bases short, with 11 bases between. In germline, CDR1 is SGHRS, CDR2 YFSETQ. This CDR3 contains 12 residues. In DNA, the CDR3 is TGCGCCAGCAAACTAGATTCCGAGACCCAGTACTTC. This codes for CASKLDSETQYF.

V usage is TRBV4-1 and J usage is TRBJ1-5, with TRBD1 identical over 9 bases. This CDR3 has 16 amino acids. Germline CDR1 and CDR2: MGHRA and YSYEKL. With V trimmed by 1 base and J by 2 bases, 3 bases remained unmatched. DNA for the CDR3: TGCGCCAGCAGCCAAGTATGGACAGGGGGCAATCAGCCCCAGCATTTT. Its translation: CASSQVWTGGNQPQHF.

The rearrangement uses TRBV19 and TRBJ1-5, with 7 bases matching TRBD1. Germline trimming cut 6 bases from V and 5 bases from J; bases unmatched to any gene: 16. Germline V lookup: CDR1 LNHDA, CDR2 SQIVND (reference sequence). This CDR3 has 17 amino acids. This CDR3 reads CASRDQGVGNIYQPQHF. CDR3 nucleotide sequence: TGTGCCAGTAGGGACCAGGGGGTAGGGAACATTTATCAGCCCCAGCATTTT.

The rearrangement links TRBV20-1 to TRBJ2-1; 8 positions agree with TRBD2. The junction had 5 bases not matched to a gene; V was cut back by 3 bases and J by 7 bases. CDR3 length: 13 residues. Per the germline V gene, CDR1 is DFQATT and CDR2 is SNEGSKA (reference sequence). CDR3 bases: TGCAGTGCTAGTGGAACTAGCGGAAATGAGCAGTTCTTC. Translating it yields CSASGTSGNEQFF.

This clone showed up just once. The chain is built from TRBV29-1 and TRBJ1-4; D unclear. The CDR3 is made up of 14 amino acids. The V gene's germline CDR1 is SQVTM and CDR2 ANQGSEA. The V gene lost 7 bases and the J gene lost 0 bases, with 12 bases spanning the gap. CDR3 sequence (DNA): TGCAGCGCCGCGGGAGCGGCAACTAATGAAAAACTGTTTTTT. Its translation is CSAAGAATNEKLFF.

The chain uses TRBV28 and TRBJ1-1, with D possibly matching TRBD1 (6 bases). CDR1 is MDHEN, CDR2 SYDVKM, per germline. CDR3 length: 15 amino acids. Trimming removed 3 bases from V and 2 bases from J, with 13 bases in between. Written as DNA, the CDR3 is TGTGCCAGCAGTTTGGCAGGGGCGATAAACACTGAAGCTTTCTTT. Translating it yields CASSLAGAINTEAFF. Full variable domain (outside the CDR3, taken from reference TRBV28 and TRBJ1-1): DVKVTQSSRYLVKRTGEKVFLECVQDMDHENMFWYRQDPGLGLRLIYFSYDVKMKEKGDIPEGYSVSREKKERFSLILESASTNQTSMYLCASSLAGAINTEAFFGQGTRLTVV.

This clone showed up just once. CDR3 protein: CASSKSWTSGRLTDTQYF. CDR3 bases: TGTGCCAGCAGCAAATCCTGGACTAGCGGGAGGCTTACAGATACGCAGTATTTT. The chain has TRBV21-1 and TRBJ2-3; the table's D call, TRBD2, has no DNA check behind it. TRBV21-1 is deemed a pseudogene. The CDR3 is 18 amino acids.

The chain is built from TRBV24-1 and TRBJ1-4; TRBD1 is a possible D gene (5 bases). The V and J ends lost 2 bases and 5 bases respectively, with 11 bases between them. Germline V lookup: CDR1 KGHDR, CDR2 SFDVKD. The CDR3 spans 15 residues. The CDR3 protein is CATSDSQVPNEKLFF. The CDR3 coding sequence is TGTGCCACCAGTGATTCACAGGTCCCCAATGAAAAACTGTTTTTT.

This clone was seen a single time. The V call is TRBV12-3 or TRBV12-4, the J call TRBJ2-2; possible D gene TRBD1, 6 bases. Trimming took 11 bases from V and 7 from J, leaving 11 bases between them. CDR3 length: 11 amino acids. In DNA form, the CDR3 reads TGTGCCGTTCTCAGGGGCGGGGAGCTGTTTTTT. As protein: CAVLRGGELFF.

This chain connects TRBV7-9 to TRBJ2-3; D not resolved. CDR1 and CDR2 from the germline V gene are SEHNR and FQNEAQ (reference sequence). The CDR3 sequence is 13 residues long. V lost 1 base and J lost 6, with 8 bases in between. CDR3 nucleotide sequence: TGTGCCAGCAGCTTAGAGGCGGAGGATACGCAGTATTTT. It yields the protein CASSLEAEDTQYF.

CDR3 residues: CASSVTGGNQPQHF. CDR3 bases: TGTGCCAGTAGTGTGACAGGGGGCAATCAGCCCCAGCATTTT. V usage is TRBV19 and J usage is TRBJ1-5; 8 nucleotides align to TRBD1. The CDR3 length is 14 residues. Germline V gene data show CDR1 as LNHDA and CDR2 as SQIVND (reference sequence). The V gene end was trimmed by 5 bases and the J gene end by 2 bases; junction bases not matched to a gene: 2.

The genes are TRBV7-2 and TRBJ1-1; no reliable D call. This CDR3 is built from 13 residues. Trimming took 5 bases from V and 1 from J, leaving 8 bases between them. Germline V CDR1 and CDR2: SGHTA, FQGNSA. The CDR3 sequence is CASSPYKNTEAFF. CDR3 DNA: TGTGCCAGCAGCCCATACAAGAACACTGAAGCTTTCTTT. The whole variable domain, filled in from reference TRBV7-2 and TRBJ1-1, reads GAGVSQSPSNKVTEKGKDVELRCDPISGHTALYWYRQSLGQGLEFLIYFQGNSAPDKSGLPSDRFSAERTGGSVSTLTIQRTQQEDSAVYLCASSPYKNTEAFFGQGTRLTVV.

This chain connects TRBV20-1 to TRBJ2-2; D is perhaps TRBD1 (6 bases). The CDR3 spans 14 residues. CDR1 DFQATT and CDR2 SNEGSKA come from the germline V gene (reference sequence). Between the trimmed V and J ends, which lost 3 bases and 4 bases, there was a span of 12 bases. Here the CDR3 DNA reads TGCAGTGCTAGTGGGGCAGGGGCCACCGGGGAGCTGTTTTTT. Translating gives CSASGAGATGELFF.

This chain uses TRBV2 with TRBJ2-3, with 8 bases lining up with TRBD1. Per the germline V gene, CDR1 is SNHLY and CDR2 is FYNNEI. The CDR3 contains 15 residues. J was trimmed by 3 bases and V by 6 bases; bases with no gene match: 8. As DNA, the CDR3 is TGTGCCAGCAGAGAGAATGGACAGGGTACAGATACGCAGTATTTT. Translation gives CASRENGQGTDTQYF. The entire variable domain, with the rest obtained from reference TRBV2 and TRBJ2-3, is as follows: EPEVTQTPSHQVTQMGQEVILRCVPISNHLYFYWYRQILGQKVEFLVSFYNNEISEKSEIFDDQFSVERPDGSNFTLKIRSTKLEDSAMYFCASRENGQGTDTQYFGPGTRLTVL.

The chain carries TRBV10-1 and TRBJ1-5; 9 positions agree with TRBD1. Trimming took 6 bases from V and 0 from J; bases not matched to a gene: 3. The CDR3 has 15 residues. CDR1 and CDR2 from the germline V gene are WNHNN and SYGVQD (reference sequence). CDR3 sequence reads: CASRNRGLSNQPQHF. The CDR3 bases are TGCGCCAGCAGGAACAGGGGGCTTAGCAATCAGCCCCAGCATTTT.

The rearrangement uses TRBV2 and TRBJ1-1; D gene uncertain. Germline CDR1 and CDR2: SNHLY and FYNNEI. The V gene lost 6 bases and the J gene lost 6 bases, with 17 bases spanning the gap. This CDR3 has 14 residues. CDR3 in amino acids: CASRKREATSEAFF. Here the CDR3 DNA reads TGTGCCAGCAGGAAGAGGGAGGCGACATCTGAAGCTTTCTTT.

The CDR3: CASSRRRDGPEAFF. CDR3 DNA: TGTGCCAGCAGCCGACGGCGGGACGGACCTGAAGCTTTCTTT. This chain links TRBV3-1 (or the pseudogene TRBV3-2) with TRBJ1-1; D possibly corresponds to TRBD1 (5 bases). V gave up 4 bases and J gave up 6 bases, with 15 bases separating them. This CDR3 has 14 amino acids. The V gene's germline CDR1 is LGHDT and CDR2 YNNKEL (reference sequence).

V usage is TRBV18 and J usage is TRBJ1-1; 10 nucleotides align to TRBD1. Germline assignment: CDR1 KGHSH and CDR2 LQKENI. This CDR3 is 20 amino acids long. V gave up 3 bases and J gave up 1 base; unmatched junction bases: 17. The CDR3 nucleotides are TGTGCCAGCTCACCCTATGGCCCCGGACAGGGGGGAGTCGGGAACACTGAAGCTTTCTTT. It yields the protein CASSPYGPGQGGVGNTEAFF. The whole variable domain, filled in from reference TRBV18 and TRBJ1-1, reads NAGVMQNPRHLVRRRGQEARLRCSPMKGHSHVYWYRQLPEEGLKFMVYLQKENIIDESGMPKERFSAEFPKEGPSILRIQQVVRGDSAAYFCASSPYGPGQGGVGNTEAFFGQGTRLTVV.

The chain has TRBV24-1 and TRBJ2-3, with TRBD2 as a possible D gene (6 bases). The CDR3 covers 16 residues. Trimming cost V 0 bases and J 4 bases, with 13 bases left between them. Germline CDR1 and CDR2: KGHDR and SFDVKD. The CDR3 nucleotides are TGTGCCACCAGTGATTTGGGAAGGACTAAGTCAGATACGCAGTATTTT. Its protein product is CATSDLGRTKSDTQYF.

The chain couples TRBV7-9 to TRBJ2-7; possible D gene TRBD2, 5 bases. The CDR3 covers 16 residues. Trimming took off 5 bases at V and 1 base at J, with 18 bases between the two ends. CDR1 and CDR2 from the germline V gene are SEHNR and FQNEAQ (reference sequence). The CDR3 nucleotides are TGTGCCAGCAGCGTCGGGCGGGTGGAAAGATCCTACGAGCAGTACTTC. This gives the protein CASSVGRVERSYEQYF.

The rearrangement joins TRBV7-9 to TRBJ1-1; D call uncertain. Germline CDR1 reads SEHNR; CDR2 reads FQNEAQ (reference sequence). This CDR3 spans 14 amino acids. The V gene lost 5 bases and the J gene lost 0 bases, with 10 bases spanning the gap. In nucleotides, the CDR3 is TGTGCCAGCAGCCGAGGGCAAATGAACACTGAAGCTTTCTTT. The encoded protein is CASSRGQMNTEAFF.

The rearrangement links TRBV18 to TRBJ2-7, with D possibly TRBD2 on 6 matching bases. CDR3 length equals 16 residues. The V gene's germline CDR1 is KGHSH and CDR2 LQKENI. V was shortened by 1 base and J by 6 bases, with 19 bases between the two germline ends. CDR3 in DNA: TGTGCCAGCTCACCACAGGAGGGAGCCTCAGGAGGCGAGCAGTACTTC. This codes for CASSPQEGASGGEQYF.

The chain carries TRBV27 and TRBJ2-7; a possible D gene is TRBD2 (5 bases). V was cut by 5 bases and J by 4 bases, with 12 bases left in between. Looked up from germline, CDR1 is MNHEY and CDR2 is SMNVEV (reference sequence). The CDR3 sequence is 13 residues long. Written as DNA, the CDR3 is TGTGCCAGCAGTACAAAAGGAGGTTACGAGCAGTACTTC. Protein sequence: CASSTKGGYEQYF.

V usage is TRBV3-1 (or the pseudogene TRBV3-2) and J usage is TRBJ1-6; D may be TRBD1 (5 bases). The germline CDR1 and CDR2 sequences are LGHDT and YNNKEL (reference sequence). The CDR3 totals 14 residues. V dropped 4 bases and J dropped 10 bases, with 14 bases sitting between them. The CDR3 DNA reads TGTGCCAGCAGCCTTTCGGACATAAGCTCACCCCTCCACTTT. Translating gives CASSLSDISSPLHF.

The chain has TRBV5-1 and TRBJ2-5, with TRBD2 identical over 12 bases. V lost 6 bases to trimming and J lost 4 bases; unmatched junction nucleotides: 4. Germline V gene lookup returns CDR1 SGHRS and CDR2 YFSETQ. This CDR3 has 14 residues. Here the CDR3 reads CASTTSGGLETQYF. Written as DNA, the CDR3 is TGCGCCAGCACAACTAGCGGGGGGCTAGAGACCCAGTACTTC. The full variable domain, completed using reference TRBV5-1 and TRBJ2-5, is KAGVTQTPRYLIKTRGQQVTLSCSPISGHRSVSWYQQTPGQGLQFLFEYFSETQRNKGNFPGRFSGRQFSNSRSEMNVSTLELGDSALYLCASTTSGGLETQYFGPGTRLLVL.

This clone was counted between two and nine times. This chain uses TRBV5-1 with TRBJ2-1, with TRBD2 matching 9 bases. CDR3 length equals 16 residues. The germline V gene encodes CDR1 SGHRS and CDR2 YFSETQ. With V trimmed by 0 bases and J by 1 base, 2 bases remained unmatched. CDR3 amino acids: CASSLVAGVSYNEQFF. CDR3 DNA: TGCGCCAGCAGCTTGGTAGCGGGGGTATCCTACAATGAGCAGTTCTTC.

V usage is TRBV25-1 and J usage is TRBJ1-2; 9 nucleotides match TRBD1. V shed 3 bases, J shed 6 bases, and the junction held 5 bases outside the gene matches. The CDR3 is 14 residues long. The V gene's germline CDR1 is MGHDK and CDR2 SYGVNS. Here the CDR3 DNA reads TGTGCCAGCAGTGAGCTTACAGGGGGCAATGGCTACACCTTC. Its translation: CASSELTGGNGYTF.